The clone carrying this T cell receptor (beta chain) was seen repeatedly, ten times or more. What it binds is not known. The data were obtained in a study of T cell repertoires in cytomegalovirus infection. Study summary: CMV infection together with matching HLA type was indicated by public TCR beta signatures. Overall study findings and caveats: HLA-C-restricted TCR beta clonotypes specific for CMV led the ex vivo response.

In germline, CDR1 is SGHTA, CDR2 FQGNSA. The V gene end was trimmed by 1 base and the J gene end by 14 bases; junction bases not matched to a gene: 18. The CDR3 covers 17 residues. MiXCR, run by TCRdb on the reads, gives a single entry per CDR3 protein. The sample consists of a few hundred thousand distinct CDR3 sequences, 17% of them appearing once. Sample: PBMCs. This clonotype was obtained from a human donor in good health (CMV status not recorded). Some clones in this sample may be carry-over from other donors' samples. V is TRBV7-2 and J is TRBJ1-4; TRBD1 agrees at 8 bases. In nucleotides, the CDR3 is TGTGCCAGCAGCTTAGGGCGATCAGGGGGCGGAACCGATACTCTGTTTTTT. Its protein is CASSLGRSGGGTDTLFF.